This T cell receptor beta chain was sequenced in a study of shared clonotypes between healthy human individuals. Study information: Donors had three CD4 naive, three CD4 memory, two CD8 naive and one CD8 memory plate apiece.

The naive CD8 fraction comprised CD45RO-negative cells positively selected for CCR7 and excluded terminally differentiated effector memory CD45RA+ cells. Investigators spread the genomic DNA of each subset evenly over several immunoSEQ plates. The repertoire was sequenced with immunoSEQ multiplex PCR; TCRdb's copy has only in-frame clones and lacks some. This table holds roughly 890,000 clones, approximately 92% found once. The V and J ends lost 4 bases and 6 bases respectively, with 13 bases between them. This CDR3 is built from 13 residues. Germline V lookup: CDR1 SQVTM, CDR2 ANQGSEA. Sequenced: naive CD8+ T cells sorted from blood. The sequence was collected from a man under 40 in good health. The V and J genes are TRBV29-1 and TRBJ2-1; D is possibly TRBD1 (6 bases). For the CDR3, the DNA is TGCAGCGTTGCTTCGCAGGGGTTCAATGAGCAGTTCTTC. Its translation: CSVASQGFNEQFF.